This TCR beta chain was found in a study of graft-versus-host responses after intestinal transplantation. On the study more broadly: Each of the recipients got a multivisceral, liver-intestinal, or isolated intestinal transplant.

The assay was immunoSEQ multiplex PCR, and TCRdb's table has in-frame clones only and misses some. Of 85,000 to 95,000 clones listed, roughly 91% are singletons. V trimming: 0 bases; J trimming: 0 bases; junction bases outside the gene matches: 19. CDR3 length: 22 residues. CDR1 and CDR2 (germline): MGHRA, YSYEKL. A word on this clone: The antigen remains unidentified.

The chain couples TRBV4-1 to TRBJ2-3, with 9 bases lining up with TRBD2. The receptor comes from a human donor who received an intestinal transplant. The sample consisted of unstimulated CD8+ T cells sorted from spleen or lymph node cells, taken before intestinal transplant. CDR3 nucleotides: TGCGCCAGCAGCCAAGAGAGCCCCACCCCCAGCGGGGGGCCAATAAGCACAGATACGCAGTATTTT. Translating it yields CASSQESPTPSGGPISTDTQYF.